The rows below give T cell receptor beta chains drawn from one sample of a study of neurological immune-mediated disorders. MiXCR was run by TCRdb on the 5' RACE reads, yielding one entry per CDR3 protein. The sample has 67,000 or so distinct CDR3 sequences; roughly an eighth are singletons. Source material: PBMCs. The receptors derive from a female donor with HTLV-1-associated myelopathy (HAM/TSP). The CDR3 runs from the conserved cysteine through the conserved F or W. Each record gives: V gene, D gene, clone size, J gene, CDR3 DNA, CDR3 protein. D genes are given only for firm matches. Not every row has a clone size; where given, it reads once, few, many or a size class.

>TRBV6-2/TRBV6-3|-|many|TRBJ2-1
TGTGCCAGCAGTTACCACAGGAGCAATGAGCAGTTCTTC
CASSYHRSNEQFF
>TRBV4-2|-|many|TRBJ2-2
TGTGCCAGCAGCCAAGATGACAGGGAGGGCACCGGGGAGCTGTTTTTT
CASSQDDREGTGELFF
>TRBV20-1|TRBD1|many|TRBJ2-1
TGCAGTGCTAGATTGGGGACAGGGGGCCGCAATGAGCAGTTCTTC
CSARLGTGGRNEQFF
>TRBV14|-|many|TRBJ2-7
TGTGCCAGCAGCCAAGATCTTGTCAGGAGCTACGAGCAGTACTTC
CASSQDLVRSYEQYF
>TRBV20-1|TRBD1|-|TRBJ1-2
TGCAGTGCTAAGGCAGGGGGCGACTATGGCTACACCTTC
CSAKAGGDYGYTF
>TRBV28|TRBD1|many|TRBJ1-1
TGTGCCAGCAGTCCGCGGGACAGGGGGGCGGTAGGCACTGAAGCTTTCTTT
CASSPRDRGAVGTEAFF
>TRBV11-2|-|many|TRBJ1-1
TGTGCCAGCAGCTTAGATGGTAACAGAGCCGAAGCTTTCTTT
CASSLDGNRAEAFF
>TRBV24-1|TRBD2|many|TRBJ2-1
TGTGCCACCGCACGGGGGGGCGGATATGAGCAGTTCTTC
CATARGGGYEQFF
>TRBV20-1|-|many|TRBJ2-7
TGCAGTGCTACCCTAAAACTAGCCCCGACTAACGAGCAGTACTTC
CSATLKLAPTNEQYF
>TRBV7-2|-|many|TRBJ1-3
TGTGCCAGCAGCTTAGTCGCGGGGTTCTCTGGAAACACCATATATTTT
CASSLVAGFSGNTIYF
>TRBV5-1|TRBD2|many|TRBJ2-1
TGCGCCAGCAGCTTGAGATTCACGGGGGGGGCTCTCAATGAGCAGTTCTTC
CASSLRFTGGALNEQFF
>TRBV20-1|-|many|TRBJ1-1
TGCAGTGCCCGGCGCAGGGTGGCGGACACTGAAGCTTTCTTT
CSARRRVADTEAFF
>TRBV12-3/TRBV12-4|-|many|TRBJ1-1
TGTGCCAGCAGTTTCAGGGACGGCACTGAAGCTTTCTTT
CASSFRDGTEAFF
>TRBV20-1|TRBD2|many|TRBJ2-5
TGCAGTGCTAGCGGTCTCCGGGAGGGGGGAGGAGAGACCCAGTACTTC
CSASGLREGGGETQYF
>TRBV5-1|-|many|TRBJ1-1
TGCGCCAGCAGCTTAGGGGTATTGGTGAACACTGAAGCTTTCTTT
CASSLGVLVNTEAFF
>TRBV7-2|-|-|TRBJ2-7
TGTGCCAGCAGCTTAGCGCCCGCCTACGGGCGGTACTTC
CASSLAPAYGRYF
>TRBV18|-|few|TRBJ2-3
TGTGCCAGCTCACCAGGGGATCTCACAGATACGCAGTATTTT
CASSPGDLTDTQYF
>TRBV7-2|-|many|TRBJ2-4
TGTGCCAGCAGCTTAGTTGAAGTAGCCAAAAACATTCAGTACTTC
CASSLVEVAKNIQYF
>TRBV6-5|-|many|TRBJ2-2
TGTGCCAGCAGTCTGACAGATAACACCGGGGAGCTGTTTTTT
CASSLTDNTGELFF
>TRBV7-8|-|few|TRBJ1-6
TGTGCCAGCAGCTTAGTAGGAGTCCTGGGTAGCTCCTATAATTCACCCCTCCACTTT
CASSLVGVLGSSYNSPLHF
>TRBV6-5|-|many|TRBJ1-2
TGTGCCAGCCGGGGTTCCTATGGCTACACCTTC
CASRGSYGYTF
>TRBV5-1|-|-|TRBJ2-6
TGCGCCAGCAACAGTTTAACTGGGGCCAACGTCCTGACTTTC
CASNSLTGANVLTF
>TRBV7-2|TRBD1|many|TRBJ2-5
TGTGCCAGCGGTCTTTCTGGGGACAGGGAACAGACCCAGTACTTC
CASGLSGDREQTQYF
>TRBV28|-|many|TRBJ2-7
TGTGCCAGCAGTTTATGGTCGGAGTACGAGCAGTACTTC
CASSLWSEYEQYF
>TRBV7-3|-|many|TRBJ2-1
TGTGCCAGCAGCTTCTCGGGGGGACAACAGTTCTTC
CASSFSGGQQFF
>TRBV5-1|TRBD1|many|TRBJ1-2
TGCGCCAGCAGCTCACAGGGGGTTAACTATGGCTACACCTTC
CASSSQGVNYGYTF
>TRBV4-2|-|many|TRBJ2-7
TGTGCCAGCAGCCTCGGGACAGGTCGGGGAGGGGAGCAGTACTTC
CASSLGTGRGGEQYF
>TRBV20-1|TRBD1|many|TRBJ1-2
TGCAGTGCTAGAGCGGACAGGGAGAGTGGCTACACCTTC
CSARADRESGYTF
>TRBV12-3/TRBV12-4|TRBD1|-|TRBJ2-3
TGTGCCAGCAGTCAGAGGACAGGGGGCGCTTTGACAGATACGCAGTATTTT
CASSQRTGGALTDTQYF
>TRBV10-3|-|many|TRBJ2-5
TGTGCCATCAGTGTCAGGGGTGGTGAGACCCAGTACTTC
CAISVRGGETQYF
>TRBV5-1|-|once|TRBJ2-2
TGCGCCAACACCCCCACATTTAACACCCGGGAGCTGTTTTTT
CANTPTFNTRELFF
>TRBV2|-|-|TRBJ1-5
TGTTCCAGCAGTCAAACAATACAGTTTGGAAGAGATCAGCCCCAGCATTTT
CSSSQTIQFGRDQPQHF
>TRBV12-3/TRBV12-4|TRBD1|many|TRBJ2-1
TGTGCCAGCAGTTTTAGAGGGCTACAGGGGATCTTC
CASSFRGLQGIF
>TRBV30|-|-|TRBJ2-7
TGTGCCTGGAGAGGAGAGTTATCCTACGAGCAGTACTTC
CAWRGELSYEQYF
>TRBV3-1|-|many|TRBJ2-7
TGTGCCAGCAGCCAAGACAGATTTTCGGGGACTGGCGGGCAGTACTTC
CASSQDRFSGTGGQYF
>TRBV4-2|TRBD1|-|TRBJ2-2
TGTGCCAGCAGCCAACCGGGACAGGGGGTCGGGGAGCTGTTTTTT
CASSQPGQGVGELFF
>TRBV29-1|-|few|TRBJ2-7
TGCAGCGTTGGTTCGGGGGCTGACGAGCAGTACTTC
CSVGSGADEQYF
>TRBV4-1|-|many|TRBJ2-7
TGCGCCAGCAGCCAAGCGGATTCCTCCTACGAGCAGTACTTC
CASSQADSSYEQYF
>TRBV2|TRBD2|medium-sized|TRBJ2-5
TGTGCCAGCTTAAGTAGCGGGCCCGGGGAGACCCAGTACTTC
CASLSSGPGETQYF
>TRBV6-2/TRBV6-3|-|many|TRBJ2-2
TGTGCCAGCAGTTACTCGATGATCGGGGAGCTGTTTTTT
CASSYSMIGELFF
>TRBV29-1|TRBD2|many|TRBJ2-3
TGCAGCGTCGAAAGCCGTAGCGGACTAGCGGGGGGGCGATGGGGCACAGATACGCAGTATTTT
CSVESRSGLAGGRWGTDTQYF
>TRBV12-3/TRBV12-4|TRBD1|many|TRBJ1-2
TGTGCCAGCAGGACGAGCGGGACAGTCTATGGCTACACCTTC
CASRTSGTVYGYTF
>TRBV12-5|TRBD1|many|TRBJ2-1
TGTGCTAGTGGTTTGCCGGCAGGGGGAGTATCCTACAATGAGCAGTTCTTC
CASGLPAGGVSYNEQFF
>TRBV7-3|TRBD1|-|TRBJ2-1
TGTGCCAGCAGCTCCCAGGGGGCTAGCTACAATGAGCAGTTCTTC
CASSSQGASYNEQFF
>TRBV7-2|-|many|TRBJ2-2
TGTGCCAGCAGCTTAGGTTCGGGGGTTTATTCCGGGGAGCTGTTTTTT
CASSLGSGVYSGELFF
>TRBV28|-|many|TRBJ1-6
TGTGCCAGCAGTTCCAACTTGGACGGGGGGCGGAATTCACCCCTCCACTTT
CASSSNLDGGRNSPLHF
>TRBV28|-|many|TRBJ2-3
TGTGCCTCTCGAGGGGGACCAAACACAGATACGCAGTATTTT
CASRGGPNTDTQYF
>TRBV20-1|-|-|TRBJ1-5
TGCAGTGCTAGACGAGGGAGGGACCTTAGGAATCAGCCCCAGCATTTT
CSARRGRDLRNQPQHF
>TRBV5-1|TRBD1|many|TRBJ2-1
TGCGCCAGCAGCACAGCCGGGACAGGGGGCTATGGTGAGCAGTTCTTC
CASSTAGTGGYGEQFF
>TRBV7-8|-|many|TRBJ2-7
TGTGCCAGCAGCTTAGAGTCTTCGGGCGGCGAGCAGTACTTC
CASSLESSGGEQYF
>TRBV5-1|-|-|TRBJ2-1
TGCGCCAGCAGCTTGGTTGGAGAGGAGGAGTTCTTC
CASSLVGEEEFF
>TRBV5-1|-|many|TRBJ2-7
TGCGCCAGCAGCTTGGATATAGGGACGGGAGCCTACGAGCAGTACTTC
CASSLDIGTGAYEQYF
>TRBV9|-|many|TRBJ1-1
TGTGCCAGCAGCGTAGAGGCCCAAGGGAGAGCTTTCTTT
CASSVEAQGRAFF
>TRBV24-1|-|many|TRBJ2-1
TGTGCCACCAGTGGATATTCGAATGAGCAGTTCTTC
CATSGYSNEQFF
>TRBV20-1|-|many|TRBJ2-5
TGCAGTGCTAGCTTTGTCAACCAAGAGACCCAGTACTTC
CSASFVNQETQYF
>TRBV7-3|-|-|TRBJ1-1
TGTGCCAGCAGCCCCGAGGGCAGGGTAGGAGCTTTCTTT
CASSPEGRVGAFF
>TRBV28|-|medium-sized|TRBJ1-1
TGTGCCAGCAGTTTTCGTGCGGAGGGAGCTTTCTTT
CASSFRAEGAFF